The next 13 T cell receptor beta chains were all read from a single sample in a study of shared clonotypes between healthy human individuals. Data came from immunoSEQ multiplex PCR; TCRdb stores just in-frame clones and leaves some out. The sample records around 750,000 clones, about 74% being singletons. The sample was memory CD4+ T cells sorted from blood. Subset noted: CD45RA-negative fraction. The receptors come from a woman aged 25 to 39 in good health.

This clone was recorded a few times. The CDR3 reads CASSQDRGNSPLHF. DNA of the CDR3: TGCGCCAGCAGCCAAGATCGGGGTAATTCACCCCTCCACTTT. The J gene is TRBJ1-6, the V gene TRBV4-1, with D unresolved. This CDR3 contains 14 residues. The V end lost 0 bases, the J end lost 6 bases, and 6 bases lay between the germline ends. The germline V gene encodes CDR1 MGHRA and CDR2 YSYEKL.

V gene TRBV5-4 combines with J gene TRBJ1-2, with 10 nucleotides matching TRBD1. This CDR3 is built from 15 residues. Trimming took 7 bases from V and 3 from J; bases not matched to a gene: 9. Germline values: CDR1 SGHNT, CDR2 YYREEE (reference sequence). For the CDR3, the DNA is TGTGCCAGCCGGACAGGGGGTAATTCAGACTATGGCTACACCTTC. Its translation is CASRTGGNSDYGYTF.

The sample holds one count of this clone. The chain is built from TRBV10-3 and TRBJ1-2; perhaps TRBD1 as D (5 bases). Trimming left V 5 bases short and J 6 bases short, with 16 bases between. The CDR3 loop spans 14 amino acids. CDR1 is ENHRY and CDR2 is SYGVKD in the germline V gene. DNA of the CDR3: TGTGCCATCAGTTGGGGCGCGGGTGAGGATGGCTACACCTTC. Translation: CAISWGAGEDGYTF.

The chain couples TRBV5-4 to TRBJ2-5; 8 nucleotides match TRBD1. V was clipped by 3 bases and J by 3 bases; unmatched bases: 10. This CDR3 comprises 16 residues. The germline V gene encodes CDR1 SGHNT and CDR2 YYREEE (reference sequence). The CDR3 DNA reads TGTGCCAGCAGCTCGAGGACAGGGCCAACCGAAGAGACCCAGTACTTC. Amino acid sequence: CASSSRTGPTEETQYF.

The CDR3, as DNA: TGTGCCACGGAGACCCTAGGGCGAACGGGGAGACAAGAGACCCAGTACTTC. Translated: CATETLGRTGRQETQYF. The V gene is TRBV28, the J gene TRBJ2-5; weak D call: TRBD2 (5 bases). Germline loops: CDR1 MDHEN, CDR2 SYDVKM. CDR3 length equals 17 residues. V lost 10 bases, J lost 2 bases, and 26 bases lay in between.

CDR3 DNA: TGTGCCAGCTCTGGTCAAGGGATCCCAAATCAGCCCCAGCATTTT. Translating it yields CASSGQGIPNQPQHF. The rearrangement joins TRBV2 to TRBJ1-5, with D uncertain. V gave up 8 bases and J gave up 4 bases, with 18 bases separating them. CDR1 is SNHLY, CDR2 FYNNEI, per germline. The CDR3 totals 15 residues.

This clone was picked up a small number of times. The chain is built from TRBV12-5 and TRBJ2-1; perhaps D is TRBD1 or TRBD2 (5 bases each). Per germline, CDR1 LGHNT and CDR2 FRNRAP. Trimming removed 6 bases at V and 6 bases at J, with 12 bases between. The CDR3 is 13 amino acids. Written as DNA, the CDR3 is TGTGCTAGTGGCCTAAAGGGGAGCAATGAGCAGTTCTTC. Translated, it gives CASGLKGSNEQFF.

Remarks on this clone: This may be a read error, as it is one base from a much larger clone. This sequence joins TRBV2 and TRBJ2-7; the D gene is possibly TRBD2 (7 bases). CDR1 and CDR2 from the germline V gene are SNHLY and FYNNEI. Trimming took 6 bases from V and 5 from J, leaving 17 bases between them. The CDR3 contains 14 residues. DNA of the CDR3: TGTGCCAGCAGGGGGGCGGCGGGGGACAACGAGCAGTACTTC. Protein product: CASRGAAGDNEQYF.

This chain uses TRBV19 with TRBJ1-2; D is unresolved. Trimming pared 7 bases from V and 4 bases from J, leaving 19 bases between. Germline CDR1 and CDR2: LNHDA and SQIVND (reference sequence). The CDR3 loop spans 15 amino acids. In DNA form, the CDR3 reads TGTGCCAGTACCAGATTGTTGACACCAGCCTATGGCTACACCTTC. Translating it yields CASTRLLTPAYGYTF.

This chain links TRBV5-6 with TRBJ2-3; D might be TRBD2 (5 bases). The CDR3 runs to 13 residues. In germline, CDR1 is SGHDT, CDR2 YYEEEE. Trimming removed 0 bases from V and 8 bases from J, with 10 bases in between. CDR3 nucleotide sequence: TGTGCCAGCAGCTTGGATCATGCGGGTACGCAGTATTTT. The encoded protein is CASSLDHAGTQYF.

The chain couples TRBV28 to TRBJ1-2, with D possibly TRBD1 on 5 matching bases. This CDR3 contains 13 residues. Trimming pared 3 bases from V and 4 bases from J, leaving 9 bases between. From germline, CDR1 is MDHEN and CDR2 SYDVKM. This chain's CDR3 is CASSFVTAYGYTF. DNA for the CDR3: TGTGCCAGCAGTTTCGTGACAGCCTATGGCTACACCTTC.

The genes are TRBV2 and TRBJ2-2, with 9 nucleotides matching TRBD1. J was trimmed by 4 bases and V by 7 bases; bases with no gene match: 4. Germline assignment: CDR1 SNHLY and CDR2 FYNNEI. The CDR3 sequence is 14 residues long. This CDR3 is CASTGQGITGELFF. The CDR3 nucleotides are TGTGCCAGCACCGGACAGGGGATCACCGGGGAGCTGTTTTTT.

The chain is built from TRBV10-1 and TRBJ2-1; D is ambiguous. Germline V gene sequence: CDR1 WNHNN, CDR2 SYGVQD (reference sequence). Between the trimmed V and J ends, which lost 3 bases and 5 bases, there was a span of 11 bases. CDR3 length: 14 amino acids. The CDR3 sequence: CASSDGELDNEQFF. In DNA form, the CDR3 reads TGCGCCAGCAGTGACGGAGAACTCGACAATGAGCAGTTCTTC.